Here is one T cell receptor (beta chain) with its context. The V gene lost 2 bases and the J gene lost 1 base, with 5 bases spanning the gap. Per germline, CDR1 LNHDA and CDR2 SQIVND (reference sequence). CDR3 length equals 13 residues. The data originate from a study of blood T cell repertoires in COVID-19. Study details: Researchers got acute and convalescent COVID-19 samples from the United States, Italy and Spain. PBMCs, B-cell-depleted T cells, or T cells provided the cDNA or gDNA that made up the material.

As handled by the study authors: Reference gene primer amplification gave nucleated cell count estimates. The table came from immunoSEQ multiplex PCR; TCRdb's copy has only in-frame clones and leaves some out. The DNA gave D and trimming, while V, J and clone size come from that table. Of approximately 27,000 clones in the sample, over 75% were seen once. The rearrangement uses TRBV19 and TRBJ1-1; D is uncertain. Sequences were obtained from peripheral blood. The receptor was isolated from a woman in her 50s with active COVID-19. The CDR3 DNA reads as TGTGCCAGTAGTATATCGGGGAACACTGAAGCTTTCTTT. It encodes CASSISGNTEAFF. Supplemented by reference TRBV19 and TRBJ1-1, the full variable domain reads DGGITQSPKYLFRKEGQNVTLSCEQNLNHDAMYWYRQDPGQGLRLIYYSQIVNDFQKGDIAEGYSVSREKKESFPLTVTSAQKNPTAFYLCASSISGNTEAFFGQGTRLTVV.